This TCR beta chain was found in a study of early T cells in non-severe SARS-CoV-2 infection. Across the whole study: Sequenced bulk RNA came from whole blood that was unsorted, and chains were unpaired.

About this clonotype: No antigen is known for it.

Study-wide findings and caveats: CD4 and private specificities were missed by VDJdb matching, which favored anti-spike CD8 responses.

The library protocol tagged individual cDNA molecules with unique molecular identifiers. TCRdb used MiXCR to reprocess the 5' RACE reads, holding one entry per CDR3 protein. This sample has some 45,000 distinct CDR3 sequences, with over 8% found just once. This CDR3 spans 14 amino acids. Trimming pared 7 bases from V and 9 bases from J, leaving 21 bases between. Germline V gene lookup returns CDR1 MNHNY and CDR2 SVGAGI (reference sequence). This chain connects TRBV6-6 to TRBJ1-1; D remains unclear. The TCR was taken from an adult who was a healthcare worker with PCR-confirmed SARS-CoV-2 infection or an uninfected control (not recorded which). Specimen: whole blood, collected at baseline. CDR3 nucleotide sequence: TGTGCCAGCATTAACCAGGCTCTGGGTATGAAAGCTTTCTTT. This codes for CASINQALGMKAFF.